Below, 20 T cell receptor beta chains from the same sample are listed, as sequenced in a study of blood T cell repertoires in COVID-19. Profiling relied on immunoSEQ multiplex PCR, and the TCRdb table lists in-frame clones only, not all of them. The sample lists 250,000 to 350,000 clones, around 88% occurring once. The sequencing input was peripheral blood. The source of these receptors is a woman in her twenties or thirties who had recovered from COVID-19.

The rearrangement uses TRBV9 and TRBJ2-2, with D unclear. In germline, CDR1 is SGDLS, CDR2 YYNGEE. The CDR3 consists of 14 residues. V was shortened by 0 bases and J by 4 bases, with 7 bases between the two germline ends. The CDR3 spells CASSVELPTGELFF. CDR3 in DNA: TGTGCCAGCAGCGTAGAACTGCCCACCGGGGAGCTGTTTTTT. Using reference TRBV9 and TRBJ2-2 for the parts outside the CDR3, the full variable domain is DSGVTQTPKHLITATGQRVTLRCSPRSGDLSVYWYQQSLDQGLQFLIQYYNGEERAKGNILERFSAQQFPDLHSELNLSSLELGDSALYFCASSVELPTGELFFGEGSRLTVL.

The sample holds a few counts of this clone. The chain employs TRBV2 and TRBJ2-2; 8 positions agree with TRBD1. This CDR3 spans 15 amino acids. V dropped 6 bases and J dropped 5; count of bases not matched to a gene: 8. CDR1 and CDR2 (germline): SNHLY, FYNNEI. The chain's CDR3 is CASSPGQAVTGELFF. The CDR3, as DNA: TGTGCCAGCAGCCCGGGACAGGCAGTTACCGGGGAGCTGTTTTTT.

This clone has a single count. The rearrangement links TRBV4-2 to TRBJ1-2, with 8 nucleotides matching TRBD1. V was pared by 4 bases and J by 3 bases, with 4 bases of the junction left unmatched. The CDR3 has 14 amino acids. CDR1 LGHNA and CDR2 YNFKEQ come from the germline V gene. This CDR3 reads CASSPDRVDYGYTF. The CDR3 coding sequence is TGTGCCAGCAGCCCGGACAGGGTTGACTATGGCTACACCTTC.

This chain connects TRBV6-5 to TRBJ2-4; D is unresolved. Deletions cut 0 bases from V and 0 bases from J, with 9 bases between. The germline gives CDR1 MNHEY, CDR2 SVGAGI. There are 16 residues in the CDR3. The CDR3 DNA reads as TGTGCCAGCAGTTACTCGCACAGCCTAGCCAAAAACATTCAGTACTTC. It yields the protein CASSYSHSLAKNIQYF.

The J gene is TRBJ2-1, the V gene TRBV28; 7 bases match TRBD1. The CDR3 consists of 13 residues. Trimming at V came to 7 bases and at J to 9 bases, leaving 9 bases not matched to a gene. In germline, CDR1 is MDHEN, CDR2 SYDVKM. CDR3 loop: CASMAGGESEQFF. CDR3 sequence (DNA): TGTGCCAGCATGGCAGGGGGAGAAAGTGAGCAGTTCTTC.

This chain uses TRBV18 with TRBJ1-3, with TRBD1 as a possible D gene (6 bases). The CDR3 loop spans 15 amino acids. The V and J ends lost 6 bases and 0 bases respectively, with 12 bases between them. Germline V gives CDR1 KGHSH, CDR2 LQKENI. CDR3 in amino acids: CASSPGAFSGNTIYF. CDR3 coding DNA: TGTGCCAGCTCCCCAGGGGCGTTCTCTGGAAACACCATATATTTT.

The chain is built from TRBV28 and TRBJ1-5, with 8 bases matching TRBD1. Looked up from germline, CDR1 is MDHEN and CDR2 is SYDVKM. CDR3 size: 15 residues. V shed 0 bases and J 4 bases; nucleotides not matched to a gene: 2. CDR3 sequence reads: CASSLWDRENQPQHF. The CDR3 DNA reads TGTGCCAGCAGTTTATGGGACAGGGAGAATCAGCCCCAGCATTTT.

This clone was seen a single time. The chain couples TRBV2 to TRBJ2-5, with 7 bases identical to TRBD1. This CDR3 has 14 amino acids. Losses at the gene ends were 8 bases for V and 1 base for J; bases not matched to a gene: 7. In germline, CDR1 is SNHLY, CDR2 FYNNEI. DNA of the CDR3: TGTGCCAGCTCGACGGGGACAGTCCAAGAGACCCAGTACTTC. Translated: CASSTGTVQETQYF.

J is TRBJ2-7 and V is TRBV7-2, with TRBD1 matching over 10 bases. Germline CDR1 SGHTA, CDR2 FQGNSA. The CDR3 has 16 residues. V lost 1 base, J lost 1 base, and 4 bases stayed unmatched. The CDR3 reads CASSLGGQGLSYEQYF. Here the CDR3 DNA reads TGTGCCAGCAGCTTAGGGGGACAGGGGTTGTCCTACGAGCAGTACTTC.

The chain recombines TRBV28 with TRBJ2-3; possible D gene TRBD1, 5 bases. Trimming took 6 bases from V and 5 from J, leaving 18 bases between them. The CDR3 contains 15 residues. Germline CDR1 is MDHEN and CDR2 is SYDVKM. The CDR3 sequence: CASRSAGSGIDTQYF. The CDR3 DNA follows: TGTGCCAGCAGATCCGCAGGGTCTGGGATAGATACGCAGTATTTT.

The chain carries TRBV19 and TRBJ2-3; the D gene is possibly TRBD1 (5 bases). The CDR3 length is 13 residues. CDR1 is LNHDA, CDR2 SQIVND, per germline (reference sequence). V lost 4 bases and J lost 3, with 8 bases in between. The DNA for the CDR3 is TGTGCCAGTAGTAGCAGGGCTACAGATACGCAGTATTTT. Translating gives CASSSRATDTQYF.

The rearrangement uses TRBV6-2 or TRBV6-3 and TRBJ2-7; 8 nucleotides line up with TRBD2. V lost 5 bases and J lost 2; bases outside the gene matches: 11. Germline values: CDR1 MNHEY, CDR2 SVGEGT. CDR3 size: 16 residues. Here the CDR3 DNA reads TGTGCCAGCAGTCCGGGGACTAGTATTCCCCCCTACGAGCAGTACTTC. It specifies CASSPGTSIPPYEQYF.

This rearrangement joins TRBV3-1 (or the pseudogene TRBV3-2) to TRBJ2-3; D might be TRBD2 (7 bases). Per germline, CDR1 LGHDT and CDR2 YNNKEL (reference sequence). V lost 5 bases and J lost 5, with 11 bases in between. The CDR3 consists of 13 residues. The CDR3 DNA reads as TGTGCCAGCAGCGCTAGGGGGGGAGATACGCAGTATTTT. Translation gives CASSARGGDTQYF.

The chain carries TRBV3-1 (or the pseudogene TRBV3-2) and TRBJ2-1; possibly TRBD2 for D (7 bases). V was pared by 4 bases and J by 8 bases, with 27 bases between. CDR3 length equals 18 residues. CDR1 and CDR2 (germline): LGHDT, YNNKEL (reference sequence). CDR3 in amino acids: CASSLGGRGRTFGYEQFF. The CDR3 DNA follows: TGTGCCAGCAGCCTGGGGGGGCGGGGCCGAACATTCGGGTATGAGCAGTTCTTC.

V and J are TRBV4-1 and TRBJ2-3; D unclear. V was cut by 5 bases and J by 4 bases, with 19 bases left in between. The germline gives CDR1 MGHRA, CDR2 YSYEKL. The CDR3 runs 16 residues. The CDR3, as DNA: TGCGCCAGCAGCGGAGATGGGTATTTCTCCCCAGATACGCAGTATTTT. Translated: CASSGDGYFSPDTQYF.

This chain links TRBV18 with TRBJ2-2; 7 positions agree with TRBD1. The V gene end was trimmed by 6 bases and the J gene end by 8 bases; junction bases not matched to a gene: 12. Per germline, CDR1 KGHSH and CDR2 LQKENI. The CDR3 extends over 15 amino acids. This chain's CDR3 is CASSTGTVGLGELFF. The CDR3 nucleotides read TGTGCCAGCTCGACCGGGACAGTCGGTCTAGGGGAGCTGTTTTTT.

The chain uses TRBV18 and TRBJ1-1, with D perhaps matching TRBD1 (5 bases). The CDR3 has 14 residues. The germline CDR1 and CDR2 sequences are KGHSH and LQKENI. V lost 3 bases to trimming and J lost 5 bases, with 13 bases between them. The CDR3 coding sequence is TGTGCCAGCTCACCTAAGGGGTTGCGGACTGAAGCTTTCTTT. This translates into CASSPKGLRTEAFF. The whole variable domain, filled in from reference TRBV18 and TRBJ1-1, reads NAGVMQNPRHLVRRRGQEARLRCSPMKGHSHVYWYRQLPEEGLKFMVYLQKENIIDESGMPKERFSAEFPKEGPSILRIQQVVRGDSAAYFCASSPKGLRTEAFFGQGTRLTVV.

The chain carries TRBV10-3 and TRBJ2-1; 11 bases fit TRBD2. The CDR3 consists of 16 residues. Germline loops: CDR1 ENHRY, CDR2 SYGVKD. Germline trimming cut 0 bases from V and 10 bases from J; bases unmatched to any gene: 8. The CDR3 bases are TGTGCCATCAGTGAGTCGCCGACTAGCGGGGACGAAGAGCAGTTCTTC. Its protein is CAISESPTSGDEEQFF.

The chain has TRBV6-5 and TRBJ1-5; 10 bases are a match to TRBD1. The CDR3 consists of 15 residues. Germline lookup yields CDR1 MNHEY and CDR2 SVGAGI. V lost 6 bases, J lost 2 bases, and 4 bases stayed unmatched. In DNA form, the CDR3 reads TGTGCCAGCAGAGGACAGGGGGGGGGCAATCAGCCCCAGCATTTT. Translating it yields CASRGQGGGNQPQHF.

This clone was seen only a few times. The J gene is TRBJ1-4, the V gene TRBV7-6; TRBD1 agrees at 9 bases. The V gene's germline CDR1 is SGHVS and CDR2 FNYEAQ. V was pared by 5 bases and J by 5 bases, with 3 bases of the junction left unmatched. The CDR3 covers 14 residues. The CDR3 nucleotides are TGTGCCAGCAGCCCCGGGACAGGGAATGAAAAACTGTTTTTT. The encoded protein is CASSPGTGNEKLFF.